Below, one T cell receptor beta chain is given with its context. Sequencing used immunoSEQ multiplex PCR; TCRdb keeps in-frame clones, though not all of them. The sample yields fewer than 1.6 million clones, about 98.5% seen once. This sample was taken from a study of shared clonotypes between healthy human individuals. Germline lookup yields CDR1 ENHRY and CDR2 SYGVKD. The CDR3 has 17 amino acids. V lost 0 bases and J 0 bases, leaving 12 bases between the germline ends. The TCR originated in a man aged 30 to 45 in good health. The chain has TRBV10-3 and TRBJ2-1; D is undetermined. Material for sequencing was naive CD4+ T cells sorted from blood. Subset in this sample: CD45RA+ positively selected. This CDR3 reads CAISESSRSYSYNEQFF. The CDR3 DNA follows: TGTGCCATCAGTGAGTCGTCTAGGTCTTACTCCTACAATGAGCAGTTCTTC.